One and the same sample provided the 29 T cell receptor beta chains below, sequenced in a study of blood T cells in healthy people across ages. Then a second PCR, running roughly 7 to 12 cycles, was carried out with a sample-barcoded 5' primer and a J-beta primer mix. Each CDR3 protein gets one entry after TCRdb re-called the 5' RACE reads with MiXCR. The sample comprises over 750,000 distinct CDR3 sequences, roughly 25% of which are singletons, and roughly 9% rests with the top ten. The data were also submitted as part of a second study, on T cells of mothers and their children.

The material sequenced was blood. Every receptor here comes from a boy aged 5-17 years in good health.

This chain links TRBV18 with TRBJ2-7; no reliable D call. Germline lookup yields CDR1 KGHSH and CDR2 LQKENI. Trimming shortened V by 5 bases and J by 4 bases, and 9 bases separated the two germline ends. The CDR3 totals 12 residues. The CDR3 loop is CASSTQGYEQYF. The CDR3 DNA follows: TGTGCCAGCTCAACCCAAGGATACGAGCAGTACTTC.

The chain recombines TRBV4-1 with TRBJ1-2, with 7 bases aligning to TRBD1. The CDR3 is 15 amino acids. The germline gives CDR1 MGHRA, CDR2 YSYEKL. V was clipped by 3 bases and J by 4 bases; unmatched bases: 8. The CDR3 loop reads CASSQEGTAPYGYTF. In DNA form, the CDR3 reads TGCGCCAGCAGCCAGGAAGGGACAGCCCCCTATGGCTACACCTTC.

This clonotype was counted only a few times. The V call is TRBV14, the J call TRBJ2-5; TRBD2 is a possible D gene (6 bases). Near its end, the DNA agrees better with TRBJ2-1, so the J call may be wrong. CDR3 length equals 14 residues. CDR1 is SGHDN and CDR2 is FVKESK in the germline V gene. This CDR3 reads CASSRRRAGNEQFF. Written as DNA, the CDR3 is TGTGCCAGCAGCCGGAGGAGGGCCGGCAATGAGCAGTTCTTC.

This clonotype was found a few times. This chain joins TRBV20-1 and TRBJ2-7; D is uncertain. This CDR3 comprises 15 residues. The V gene lost 1 base and the J gene lost 0 bases, with 13 bases spanning the gap. CDR1 DFQATT and CDR2 SNEGSKA come from the germline V gene (reference sequence). The CDR3 loop is CSARAWRANSYEQYF. The CDR3 bases are TGCAGTGCTAGAGCCTGGCGCGCCAACTCCTACGAGCAGTACTTC.

The chain's CDR3 is CASKLGFEQFF. The CDR3 bases are TGTGCCAGCAAGCTAGGTTTTGAGCAGTTCTTC. The rearrangement uses TRBV2 and TRBJ2-1; D ambiguous. V lost 7 bases, J lost 9 bases, and 10 bases lay in between. Per germline, CDR1 SNHLY and CDR2 FYNNEI. This CDR3 spans 11 amino acids.

The sample holds one count of this clonotype. The rearrangement links TRBV9 to TRBJ2-5; 9 bases fit TRBD2. J gave up 4 bases and V 0 bases, and 7 bases lay outside the gene matches. CDR3 length equals 16 residues. Germline V lookup: CDR1 SGDLS, CDR2 YYNGEE. CDR3 nucleotides: TGTGCCAGCAGCGTAGCCGGTAGCGGGAGCGTAGAGACCCAGTACTTC. Translation: CASSVAGSGSVETQYF.

The CDR3 DNA sequence: TGCAGTGCTAGAGTATTTCTAGCGGGGGATCTCTCCTACGAGCAGTACTTC. It specifies CSARVFLAGDLSYEQYF. The rearrangement links TRBV20-1 to TRBJ2-5, with 10 bases that match TRBD2. The DNA end favors TRBJ2-7, so the J call may be wrong. Germline V gene lookup returns CDR1 DFQATT and CDR2 SNEGSKA (reference sequence). The CDR3 consists of 17 residues.

The CDR3 spells CASSLDAKGPSYEQYF. The CDR3 DNA sequence: TGTGCCAGCAGCTTAGATGCGAAGGGCCCCAGCTACGAGCAGTACTTC. The V gene is TRBV7-2, the J gene TRBJ2-7, with D unresolved. The ends were cut back, 1 base at V and 3 bases at J, with 16 bases in the middle. The length of the CDR3 is 16 residues. Germline V gene lookup returns CDR1 SGHTA and CDR2 FQGNSA. The variable domain in full, with the rest retrieved from reference TRBV7-2 and TRBJ2-7, is GAGVSQSPSNKVTEKGKDVELRCDPISGHTALYWYRQSLGQGLEFLIYFQGNSAPDKSGLPSDRFSAERTGGSVSTLTIQRTQQEDSAVYLCASSLDAKGPSYEQYFGPGTRLTVT.

This clonotype occurred many times. The chain recombines TRBV12-3 or TRBV12-4 with TRBJ2-7, with TRBD1 matching over 9 bases. The CDR3 has 18 amino acids. V was pared by 6 bases and J by 1 base, with 16 bases of the junction left unmatched. The CDR3 loop reads CASSGDWTGVLTSYEQYF. Written as DNA, the CDR3 is TGTGCCAGCAGCGGGGATTGGACAGGGGTGTTAACTTCCTACGAGCAGTACTTC.

The chain links TRBV24-1 to TRBJ2-1, with 10 bases aligning to TRBD2. Germline CDR1 is KGHDR and CDR2 is SFDVKD. CDR3 size: 15 residues. V shed 5 bases and J 5 bases; nucleotides not matched to a gene: 5. The chain's CDR3 is CATSGLAGDDNEQFF. Here the CDR3 DNA reads TGTGCCACCAGTGGCCTAGCGGGGGACGACAATGAGCAGTTCTTC.

This chain connects TRBV6-6 to TRBJ2-3; D might be TRBD1 (6 bases). The V end was cut by 2 bases, the J end by 3 bases, with 15 bases between. Germline loops: CDR1 MNHNY, CDR2 SVGAGI (reference sequence). The CDR3 spans 16 residues. The CDR3 DNA sequence: TGTGCCAGCAGTTACGATGGGGCAGGGGTAACAGATACGCAGTATTTT. Its protein product is CASSYDGAGVTDTQYF.

V usage is TRBV12-3 or TRBV12-4 and J usage is TRBJ2-5; possibly TRBD1 for D (8 bases). The CDR3 runs to 14 residues. Trimming pared 6 bases from V and 2 bases from J, leaving 13 bases between. The CDR3 loop reads CASRGGTGQETQYF. The CDR3 DNA sequence: TGTGCCAGCAGGGGGGGGACAGGACAAGAGACCCAGTACTTC.

This chain links TRBV7-6 with TRBJ2-3, with D maybe TRBD1 (5 bases). TRBJ1-5 matches the DNA end more closely, so the J call is doubtful. The CDR3 runs 16 residues. The V gene's germline CDR1 is SGHVS and CDR2 FNYEAQ. The CDR3 nucleotides are TGTGCCAGCAGCTTAGGCTTAGCGGGGCTCACAGATACGCAGCATTTT. It encodes CASSLGLAGLTDTQHF.

This clonotype was counted a few times. The J gene is TRBJ1-1, the V gene TRBV11-2, with no clear D. Trimming pared 2 bases from V and 6 bases from J, leaving 7 bases between. This CDR3 spans 12 amino acids. Germline V gene sequence: CDR1 SGHAT, CDR2 FQNNGV. CDR3 amino acids: CASSLFTAEAFF. The CDR3, as DNA: TGTGCCAGCAGCTTATTCACCGCTGAAGCTTTCTTT.

This clonotype was seen more than once but under ten times. CDR3 nucleotide sequence: TGTGCCAGCTCCCGTGTCGATACGCAGTATTTT. Translating gives CASSRVDTQYF. The V and J genes are TRBV9 and TRBJ2-3; no clear D gene. V lost 7 bases to trimming and J lost 6 bases, with 9 bases between them. In germline, CDR1 is SGDLS, CDR2 YYNGEE. The CDR3 totals 11 residues.

J is TRBJ2-5 and V is TRBV7-3; no clear D gene. Germline values: CDR1 SGHTA, CDR2 FQGTGA. The CDR3 loop spans 14 amino acids. Trimming left V 2 bases short and J 1 base short, with 8 bases between. Written as DNA, the CDR3 is TGTGCCAGCAGCTTAGGGTCCATCCAAGAGACCCAGTACTTC. It translates to CASSLGSIQETQYF.

In this sample, this clonotype turned up many times. The chain links TRBV20-1 to TRBJ2-5; D ambiguous. Per germline, CDR1 DFQATT and CDR2 SNEGSKA (reference sequence). This CDR3 comprises 10 residues. The CDR3 protein is CSAVQETQYF. Written as DNA, the CDR3 is TGCAGCGCTGTACAGGAGACCCAGTACTTC.

This chain links TRBV18 with TRBJ2-5; 9 bases fit TRBD2. The assigned J gene may be wrong: the sequence end matches TRBJ2-1 better. The CDR3 is made up of 13 amino acids. Looked up from germline, CDR1 is KGHSH and CDR2 is LQKENI. CDR3 nucleotides: TGTGCCAGCTCACCAAGTAGCGGGGGTGAGCAGTTCTTC. Translation gives CASSPSSGGEQFF.

The chain recombines TRBV12-3 or TRBV12-4 with TRBJ2-7; D is perhaps TRBD1 or TRBD2 (5 bases each). The CDR3 length is 14 residues. V lost 3 bases, J lost 1 base, and 10 bases lay in between. The CDR3 coding sequence is TGTGCCAGCAGTTTCCGGGACCAATCCTACGAGCAGTACTTC. As protein: CASSFRDQSYEQYF.

The CDR3 loop reads CASSLVGSESADYGYTF. The DNA for the CDR3 is TGTGCCAGCAGCTTAGTGGGTTCCGAGAGCGCTGACTATGGCTACACCTTC. This chain uses TRBV7-9 with TRBJ1-2; D is undetermined. Germline CDR1 reads SEHNR; CDR2 reads FQNEAQ (reference sequence). CDR3 length equals 17 residues. Trimming pared 1 base from V and 3 bases from J, leaving 18 bases between.

This clonotype was observed a handful of times. This rearrangement joins TRBV29-1 to TRBJ2-5; the D is unclear. With the DNA end fitting TRBJ2-1 better, the J assignment may be wrong. CDR1 is SQVTM, CDR2 ANQGSEA, per germline. This CDR3 is 12 amino acids long. The CDR3 DNA sequence: TGCAGCGTTGAAGATAAGAGCGATGAGCAGTTCTTC. Encoded protein: CSVEDKSDEQFF.

This clonotype was found many times. J is TRBJ2-3 and V is TRBV15; D possibly uses TRBD1 or TRBD2 (6 bases each). The ends were cut back, 5 bases at V and 1 base at J, with 10 bases in the middle. The germline gives CDR1 LNHNV, CDR2 YYDKDF (reference sequence). CDR3 length equals 14 residues. The DNA of the CDR3 is TGTGCCACCAGCGAAAGGGGGGGCACAGATACGCAGTATTTT. Translating it yields CATSERGGTDTQYF.

The rearrangement uses TRBV12-3 or TRBV12-4 and TRBJ1-4; 11 bases match TRBD1. The CDR3 runs 14 residues. J was trimmed by 11 bases and V by 4 bases; bases with no gene match: 6. The CDR3 region is CASSSDRGLDKLFF. The CDR3 coding sequence is TGTGCCAGCAGTTCGGACAGGGGGCTAGATAAACTGTTTTTT.

This clonotype has more than one count but fewer than ten. The chain combines TRBV5-1 with TRBJ1-1, with D possibly TRBD1 on 5 matching bases. This CDR3 has 14 residues. Germline CDR1 SGHRS, CDR2 YFSETQ. The germline V and J ends were trimmed by 3 bases and 0 bases, with 9 bases remaining between them. Here the CDR3 reads CASSSPGLNTEAFF. CDR3 DNA: TGCGCCAGCAGCTCTCCGGGACTGAACACTGAAGCTTTCTTT.

This clonotype turned up a few times. V is TRBV5-1 and J is TRBJ1-3; D is undetermined. CDR1 and CDR2 (germline): SGHRS, YFSETQ. V lost 0 bases to trimming and J lost 0 bases, with 10 bases between them. There are 16 residues in the CDR3. The CDR3 is CASSLVPAGSGNTIYF. The CDR3 nucleotides read TGCGCCAGCAGCTTGGTCCCGGCCGGCTCTGGAAACACCATATATTTT. The full variable domain, completed using reference TRBV5-1 and TRBJ1-3, is KAGVTQTPRYLIKTRGQQVTLSCSPISGHRSVSWYQQTPGQGLQFLFEYFSETQRNKGNFPGRFSGRQFSNSRSEMNVSTLELGDSALYLCASSLVPAGSGNTIYFGEGSWLTVV.

The CDR3: CSVSYAGTNTEAFF. CDR3 bases: TGCAGCGTTTCCTATGCGGGTACGAACACTGAAGCTTTCTTT. The rearrangement joins TRBV29-1 to TRBJ1-1; no reliable D call. V was pared by 5 bases and J by 1 base, with 14 bases between. This CDR3 region has 14 residues. The germline CDR1 and CDR2 sequences are SQVTM and ANQGSEA.

The rearrangement uses TRBV29-1 and TRBJ2-7; a weak D match, TRBD2 (6 bases). Germline loops: CDR1 SQVTM, CDR2 ANQGSEA. The CDR3 is made up of 13 amino acids. Trimming took off 4 bases at V and 0 bases at J, with 10 bases between the two ends. CDR3 coding DNA: TGCAGCGTTGTAGCCGGGAGCTCCTACGAGCAGTACTTC. Translated, it gives CSVVAGSSYEQYF.

This CDR3 reads CASNMGGGTYEQYF. CDR3 bases: TGTGCCAGCAACATGGGGGGAGGGACCTACGAGCAGTACTTC. The V gene is TRBV12-3 or TRBV12-4, the J gene TRBJ2-7; 7 bases line up with TRBD2. V gave up 7 bases and J gave up 2 bases; unmatched junction bases: 8. The CDR3 spans 14 residues.

The rearrangement links TRBV15 to TRBJ2-3, with a tentative D call TRBD2 (6 bases). CDR1 and CDR2 from the germline V gene are LNHNV and YYDKDF (reference sequence). The V and J ends lost 0 bases and 1 base respectively, with 17 bases between them. This CDR3 has 18 residues. The CDR3 region is CATSRDGATGVGTDTQYF. For the CDR3, the DNA is TGTGCCACCAGCAGAGATGGGGCTACGGGGGTGGGCACAGATACGCAGTATTTT.